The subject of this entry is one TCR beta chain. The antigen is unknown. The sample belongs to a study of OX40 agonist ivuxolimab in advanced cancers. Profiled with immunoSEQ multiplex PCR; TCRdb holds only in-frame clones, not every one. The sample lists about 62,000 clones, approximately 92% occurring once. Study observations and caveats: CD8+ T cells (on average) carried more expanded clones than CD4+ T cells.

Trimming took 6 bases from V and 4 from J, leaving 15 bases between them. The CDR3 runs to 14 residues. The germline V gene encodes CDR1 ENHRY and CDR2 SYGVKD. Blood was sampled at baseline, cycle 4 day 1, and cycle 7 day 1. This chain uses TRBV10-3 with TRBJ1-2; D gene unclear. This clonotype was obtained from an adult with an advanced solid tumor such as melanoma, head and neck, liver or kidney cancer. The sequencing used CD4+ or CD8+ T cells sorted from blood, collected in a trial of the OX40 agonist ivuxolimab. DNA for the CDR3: TGTGCCATCAGCCACGCCGCATTAGGCTATGGCTACACCTTC. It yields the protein CAISHAALGYGYTF.